The next 27 T cell receptor beta chains were all read from a single sample in a study of chemoradiotherapy in HPV16-positive cancers. Profiling relied on immunoSEQ multiplex PCR, and the TCRdb table lists in-frame clones only, not all of them. In the table there are more than 2,000 clones, around 90% of which are singletons. Material: tumor tissue, obtained from a patient who underwent chemoradiotherapy. Every receptor here comes from a human donor with HPV-associated anogenital cancer.

CDR3 region: CASSRWQKETQYF. The CDR3 region has the DNA TGCGCCAGCAGCCGGTGGCAGAAAGAGACCCAGTACTTC. The J gene is TRBJ2-5, the V gene TRBV4-1; D uncertain. Trimming removed 4 bases from V and 3 bases from J, with 9 bases in between. CDR3 length: 13 amino acids. Germline CDR1 MGHRA, CDR2 YSYEKL.

The V gene is TRBV9, the J gene TRBJ2-7; D gene unclear. The V end lost 0 bases, the J end lost 2 bases, and 6 bases lay between the germline ends. The CDR3 totals 13 residues. From germline, CDR1 is SGDLS and CDR2 YYNGEE. CDR3 sequence (DNA): TGTGCCAGCAGCGTAGACACGACCTACGAGCAGTACTTC. It translates to CASSVDTTYEQYF.

The chain links TRBV6-5 to TRBJ2-3; 9 bases are shared with TRBD2. The CDR3 totals 16 residues. Germline-derived CDR1 and CDR2 are MNHEY and SVGAGI. The trim removed 2 bases at V and 2 bases at J, leaving 5 bases unmatched. In DNA, the CDR3 is TGTGCCAGCAGTTACGCGGGGGGGCCGTTCACAGATACGCAGTATTTT. It is translated as CASSYAGGPFTDTQYF.

The V and J genes are TRBV6-4 and TRBJ2-3; D may correspond to TRBD1 or TRBD2 (5 bases each). The V gene's germline CDR1 is MRHNA and CDR2 SNTAGT. The CDR3 covers 15 residues. V was clipped by 2 bases and J by 5 bases, with 14 bases between them. CDR3 DNA: TGTGCCAGCAGTGACGGGGGTAGGTTTGAAGATACGCAGTATTTT. Translation: CASSDGGRFEDTQYF.

CDR3 residues: CAWSVFSHTDEKLFF. The CDR3 DNA follows: TGTGCCTGGAGTGTCTTTTCCCACACCGATGAAAAACTGTTTTTT. This rearrangement joins TRBV30 to TRBJ1-4; unclear D gene. From germline, CDR1 is GTSNPN and CDR2 SVGIG (reference sequence). With 0 bases removed from V and 6 bases from J, the gap between germline ends came to 14 bases. The CDR3 has 15 amino acids.

The chain joins TRBV12-5 to TRBJ1-5, with TRBD1 matching over 9 bases. The CDR3 loop spans 17 amino acids. Germline CDR1 and CDR2: LGHNT and FRNRAP. The V segment lost 7 bases and the J segment 8 bases; nucleotides outside the gene matches: 18. The CDR3 is CASAPGDRALLGEPQHF. The CDR3 region has the DNA TGTGCTAGTGCCCCTGGGGACAGGGCCCTCCTAGGAGAGCCCCAGCATTTT.

The chain is built from TRBV10-2 and TRBJ1-2; D gene ambiguous. CDR1 and CDR2 (germline): WSHSY, SAAADI. The CDR3 length is 14 residues. Trimming took 2 bases from V and 4 from J, leaving 11 bases between them. CDR3 sequence (DNA): TGCGCCAGCAGTGAGATCGGGGTTAGCTATGGCTACACCTTC. Amino acid sequence: CASSEIGVSYGYTF.

The chain links TRBV5-1 to TRBJ2-3, with a weak D call TRBD2 (6 bases). Germline CDR1 and CDR2: SGHRS and YFSETQ. Trimming removed 4 bases from V and 7 bases from J, with 22 bases in between. The CDR3 extends over 16 amino acids. CDR3 amino acids: CASSDGPGTPLNTQYF. The CDR3 region has the DNA TGCGCCAGCAGCGACGGTCCCGGGACTCCCCTGAATACGCAGTATTTT.

This chain connects TRBV9 to TRBJ1-3; D is uncertain. Germline V gene data show CDR1 as SGDLS and CDR2 as YYNGEE. The V end lost 4 bases, the J end lost 4 bases, and 12 bases lay between the germline ends. The CDR3 covers 14 residues. In nucleotides, the CDR3 is TGTGCCAGCAGCCCCTCAGGCGGGGGAAACACCATATATTTT. Its protein product is CASSPSGGGNTIYF.

The rearrangement joins TRBV7-6 to TRBJ2-3, with D perhaps matching TRBD2 (7 bases). Between the trimmed V and J ends, which lost 0 bases and 5 bases, there was a span of 12 bases. CDR3 size: 15 residues. Germline CDR1 is SGHVS and CDR2 is FNYEAQ. CDR3 protein: CASSLAGGAVDTQYF. CDR3 sequence (DNA): TGTGCCAGCAGCTTAGCAGGGGGGGCAGTAGATACGCAGTATTTT. Filled out from reference TRBV7-6 and TRBJ2-3, the complete variable domain reads GAGVSQSPRYKVTKRGQDVALRCDPISGHVSLYWYRQALGQGPEFLTYFNYEAQQDKSGLPNDRFSAERPEGSISTLTIQRTEQRDSAMYRCASSLAGGAVDTQYFGPGTRLTVL.

The table lists this clone with a few counts. This rearrangement joins TRBV27 to TRBJ2-3; TRBD2 matches at 12 bases. After removal of 5 bases from V and 4 bases from J, the junction contained 7 bases not matched to a gene. CDR3 length: 16 amino acids. Per germline, CDR1 MNHEY and CDR2 SMNVEV (reference sequence). This CDR3 reads CASSTRTSGVSDTQYF. The CDR3 DNA reads TGTGCCAGCAGTACCCGGACTAGCGGGGTATCAGATACGCAGTATTTT.

The V call is TRBV5-1, the J call TRBJ2-3; D is unresolved. The CDR3 runs 14 residues. V lost 0 bases and J lost 0, with 5 bases in between. Germline loops: CDR1 SGHRS, CDR2 YFSETQ. The CDR3 DNA reads as TGCGCCAGCAGCTTGGGAGCTAGCACAGATACGCAGTATTTT. Protein sequence: CASSLGASTDTQYF.

This chain joins TRBV13 and TRBJ2-7, with D unresolved. The CDR3 runs to 13 residues. Trimming removed 1 base at V and 3 bases at J, with 7 bases between. Germline assignment: CDR1 PRHDT and CDR2 FYEKMQ (reference sequence). The chain's CDR3 is CASSLALVYEQYF. The DNA of the CDR3 is TGTGCCAGCAGCTTAGCCCTCGTCTACGAGCAGTACTTC.

This chain links TRBV30 with TRBJ1-1; D gene unclear. Per the germline V gene, CDR1 is GTSNPN and CDR2 is SVGIG (reference sequence). The CDR3 consists of 12 residues. V was cut by 4 bases and J by 0 bases, with 6 bases left in between. The CDR3 spells CAWNPMNTEAFF. The CDR3 coding sequence is TGTGCCTGGAATCCTATGAACACTGAAGCTTTCTTT.

The chain is built from TRBV6-1 and TRBJ1-1; perhaps TRBD1 as D (6 bases). V was trimmed by 8 bases and J by 8 bases, leaving 15 bases between them. This CDR3 region has 12 residues. Per germline, CDR1 MNHNS and CDR2 SASEGT. The CDR3 loop reads CASSGGGPEAFF. In nucleotides, the CDR3 is TGTGCCAGCTCCGGAGGGGGACCCGAAGCTTTCTTT.

The chain carries TRBV7-9 and TRBJ1-1; D unclear. V was cut by 1 base and J by 8 bases, with 8 bases left in between. Germline lookup yields CDR1 SEHNR and CDR2 FQNEAQ (reference sequence). CDR3 size: 12 residues. The chain's CDR3 is CASSLEASEAFF. CDR3 bases: TGTGCCAGCAGCTTAGAAGCGTCAGAAGCTTTCTTT.

This clone was found once. This chain links TRBV18 with TRBJ1-1, with D perhaps matching TRBD1 (6 bases). The CDR3 is 12 amino acids. Trimming left V 4 bases short and J 7 bases short, with 10 bases between. Germline assignment: CDR1 KGHSH and CDR2 LQKENI. The CDR3: CASSREGDEAFF. CDR3 DNA sequence: TGTGCCAGCTCACGGGAGGGGGATGAAGCTTTCTTT.

This chain links TRBV7-9 with TRBJ1-5; D gene uncertain. Trimming shortened V by 3 bases and J by 3 bases, and 9 bases separated the two germline ends. Germline V CDR1 and CDR2: SEHNR, FQNEAQ (reference sequence). This CDR3 has 14 amino acids. The CDR3, as DNA: TGTGCCAGCAGCTTCGACGGGGACAATCAGCCCCAGCATTTT. Protein product: CASSFDGDNQPQHF. The full variable domain, with the rest looked up from reference TRBV7-9 and TRBJ1-5, is DTGVSQNPRHKITKRGQNVTFRCDPISEHNRLYWYRQTLGQGPEFLTYFQNEAQLEKSRLLSDRFSAERPKGSFSTLEIQRTEQGDSAMYLCASSFDGDNQPQHFGDGTRLSIL.

This clone was counted a single time. The J gene is TRBJ1-2, the V gene TRBV2; D may be TRBD1 (6 bases). V lost 6 bases and J 2 bases, leaving 19 bases between the germline ends. The CDR3 has 16 residues. Germline-derived CDR1 and CDR2 are SNHLY and FYNNEI. CDR3 in amino acids: CASSRIPGQGNYGYTF. The CDR3 DNA is TGTGCCAGCAGCAGAATACCGGGGCAGGGGAACTATGGCTACACCTTC.

The chain employs TRBV5-1 and TRBJ2-7; TRBD2 agrees at 10 bases. The CDR3 runs 16 residues. CDR1 is SGHRS and CDR2 is YFSETQ in the germline V gene. V shed 5 bases and J 5 bases; nucleotides not matched to a gene: 13. The CDR3 coding sequence is TGCGCCAGCAGGAGGGACCCAAGCGGGGGGGCCGACGAGCAGTACTTC. This gives the protein CASRRDPSGGADEQYF.

This chain connects TRBV28 to TRBJ1-3; D gene uncertain. The germline V gene encodes CDR1 MDHEN and CDR2 SYDVKM. V lost 3 bases and J 13 bases, leaving 13 bases between the germline ends. This CDR3 comprises 12 residues. In DNA form, the CDR3 reads TGTGCCAGCAGTTTTAATTCCAGGACTATATATTTT. It specifies CASSFNSRTIYF.

This chain links TRBV30 with TRBJ1-4; D is unclear. The CDR3 runs to 15 residues. The V gene lost 2 bases and the J gene lost 5 bases, with 15 bases spanning the gap. Looked up from germline, CDR1 is GTSNPN and CDR2 is SVGIG (reference sequence). The CDR3 loop reads CAWSPWKVENEKLFF. The DNA of the CDR3 is TGTGCCTGGAGTCCATGGAAGGTTGAAAATGAAAAACTGTTTTTT. The entire variable domain, with the rest obtained from reference TRBV30 and TRBJ1-4, is as follows: SQTIHQWPATLVQPVGSPLSLECTVEGTSNPNLYWYRQAAGRGLQLLFYSVGIGQISSEVPQNLSASRPQDRQFILSSKKLLLSDSGFYLCAWSPWKVENEKLFFGSGTQLSVL.

The CDR3 loop reads CASSYTGTTGQETQYF. The CDR3 nucleotides read TGTGCCAGCAGTTACACAGGGACGACAGGGCAAGAGACCCAGTACTTC. The chain employs TRBV6-5 and TRBJ2-5; 7 bases align to TRBD1. V lost 2 bases and J lost 2; bases outside the gene matches: 8. In germline, CDR1 is MNHEY, CDR2 SVGAGI. The CDR3 is 16 amino acids.

This sequence joins TRBV9 and TRBJ2-2; D may be TRBD1 (7 bases). Trimming left V 4 bases short and J 5 bases short, with 27 bases between. The V gene's germline CDR1 is SGDLS and CDR2 YYNGEE. The CDR3 contains 19 residues. CDR3 nucleotides: TGTGCCAGCAGCTCATTCCCAATGAACAGGGGACTTCGGACCGGGGAGCTGTTTTTT. The encoded protein is CASSSFPMNRGLRTGELFF.

The chain has TRBV6-1 and TRBJ2-6; D unresolved. Looked up from germline, CDR1 is MNHNS and CDR2 is SASEGT. The CDR3 runs to 14 residues. Between the trimmed V and J ends, which lost 3 bases and 0 bases, there was a span of 3 bases. CDR3 amino acids: CASSEGSGANVLTF. CDR3 DNA: TGTGCCAGCAGTGAGGGCTCTGGGGCCAACGTCCTGACTTTC.

The chain couples TRBV4-1 to TRBJ1-1, with D perhaps matching TRBD1 (6 bases). Between the trimmed V and J ends, which lost 0 bases and 11 bases, there was a span of 13 bases. From germline, CDR1 is MGHRA and CDR2 YSYEKL. This CDR3 has 13 amino acids. CDR3 sequence: CASSQDPGTGAFF. CDR3 in DNA: TGCGCCAGCAGCCAAGATCCGGGCACAGGGGCTTTCTTT.

The chain joins TRBV9 to TRBJ1-2; D is undetermined. The CDR3 loop spans 14 amino acids. Trimming cost V 1 base and J 9 bases, with 16 bases left between them. Germline values: CDR1 SGDLS, CDR2 YYNGEE. The CDR3 DNA reads as TGTGCCAGCAGCGTACCGGGGATGCGTGGGAGCTACACCTTC. Protein sequence: CASSVPGMRGSYTF. The full variable domain, rest sourced from reference TRBV9 and TRBJ1-2, is DSGVTQTPKHLITATGQRVTLRCSPRSGDLSVYWYQQSLDQGLQFLIQYYNGEERAKGNILERFSAQQFPDLHSELNLSSLELGDSALYFCASSVPGMRGSYTFGSGTRLTVV.